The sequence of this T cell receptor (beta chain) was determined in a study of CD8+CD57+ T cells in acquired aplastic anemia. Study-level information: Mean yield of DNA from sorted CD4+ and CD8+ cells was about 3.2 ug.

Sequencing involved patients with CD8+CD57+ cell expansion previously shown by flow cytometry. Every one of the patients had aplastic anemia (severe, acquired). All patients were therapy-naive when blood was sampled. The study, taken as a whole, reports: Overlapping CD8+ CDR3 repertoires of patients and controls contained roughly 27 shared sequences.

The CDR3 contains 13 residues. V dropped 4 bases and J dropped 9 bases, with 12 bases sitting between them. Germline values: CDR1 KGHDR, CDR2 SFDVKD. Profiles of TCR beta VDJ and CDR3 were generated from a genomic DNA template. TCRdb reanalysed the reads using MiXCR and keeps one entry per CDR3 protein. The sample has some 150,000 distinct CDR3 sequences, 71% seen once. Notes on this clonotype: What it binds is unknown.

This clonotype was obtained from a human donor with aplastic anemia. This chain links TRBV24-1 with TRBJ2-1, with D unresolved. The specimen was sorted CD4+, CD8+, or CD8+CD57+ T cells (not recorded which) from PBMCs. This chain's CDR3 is CATSDLNRREQFF. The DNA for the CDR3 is TGTGCCACCAGTGACCTTAATCGACGTGAGCAGTTCTTC.